This T cell receptor beta chain was recovered during a study of CD8 T cells in Susac syndrome. V lost 5 bases, J lost 4 bases, and 20 bases lay in between. Germline values: CDR1 MDHEN, CDR2 SYDVKM. There are 16 residues in the CDR3. Random hexamers primed reverse transcription of roughly 0.45 to 1 ug RNA. By means of immunoSEQ multiplex PCR, TCR beta CDR3 spanning 54 Vbeta and 13 Jbeta underwent amplification. TCRdb recomputed calls from the immunoSEQ multiplex PCR reads with MiXCR, one row per CDR3 protein. This sample has about 290,000 distinct CDR3 sequences; approximately 85% occur once, and the top ten carry approximately 0.2%. Sequencing of TCR beta was performed on blood CD8+ and CD4+ T cells. TEMRA cells underwent FACS enrichment and CD8+ and CD4+ T cells underwent negative isolation.

The rearrangement links TRBV28 to TRBJ1-1; D is undetermined. The sequencing sample was made of CD8+ T cells from PBMCs. This clonotype was obtained from a human donor with multiple sclerosis. CDR3 in amino acids: CASSIIPAPAGTEAFF. Here the CDR3 DNA reads TGTGCCAGCAGTATTATCCCGGCCCCTGCGGGCACTGAAGCTTTCTTT.